These 17 T cell receptor beta chains share one sample of origin, sequenced in a study of blood T cells in healthy people across ages. Using a J-beta primer mix together with a sample-barcoded 5' primer, a second PCR was run for about 6 to 12 cycles. TCRdb re-derived calls from the 5' RACE reads in MiXCR, one entry per CDR3 protein. The sample has 800,000 to 900,000 distinct CDR3 sequences; around 62% are singletons. Input material: blood. All receptors derive from a man aged 30-40 years in good health.

The CDR3 nucleotides are TGTGCCAGCAGCTTTGAGCAAGAGACCCAGTACTTC. Translated: CASSFEQETQYF. The chain has TRBV5-4 and TRBJ2-5; D is ambiguous. Germline CDR1 reads SGHNT; CDR2 reads YYREEE (reference sequence). V shed 2 bases and J shed 2 bases, with 4 bases lying between them. This CDR3 has 12 amino acids.

This clonotype was found a few times. This chain connects TRBV6-6 to TRBJ2-5; tentatively, D is TRBD2 (6 bases). V was pared by 10 bases and J by 10 bases, with 10 bases between. The germline gives CDR1 MNHNY, CDR2 SVGAGI (reference sequence). The CDR3 is 9 residues long. The CDR3, as DNA: TGTGCCACCGGCGGGGACCAGTACTTC. It is translated as CATGGDQYF.

About this clonotype itself: One end of the junction is discordant with germline, which a read error may explain. The genes are TRBV6-6 and TRBJ2-1, with 8 bases that match TRBD2. The CDR3 extends over 14 amino acids. Germline V gene lookup returns CDR1 MNHNY and CDR2 SVGAGI (reference sequence). The DNA of the CDR3 is TGTGCCACCAGGGGAGCGGGGGAAGTCAATGAGCAGGTCTTC. Residues: CATRGAGEVNEQVF.

The chain recombines TRBV10-3 with TRBJ1-2; 8 positions match TRBD1. The CDR3 spans 15 residues. The V segment lost 6 bases and the J segment 6 bases; nucleotides outside the gene matches: 12. Germline CDR1 and CDR2: ENHRY and SYGVKD. In nucleotides, the CDR3 is TGTGCCATCAGCCAGACAGGGGCCGCGGGAGATGGCTACACCTTC. It encodes CAISQTGAAGDGYTF.

The chain links TRBV10-3 to TRBJ1-1; TRBD1 is a possible D gene (5 bases). Germline CDR1 and CDR2: ENHRY and SYGVKD. V lost 10 bases and J 9 bases, leaving 18 bases between the germline ends. The CDR3 is 12 residues long. CDR3 bases: TGTGCCACCGGGGCCCCTGGAAGTAAAGCTTTCTTT. It specifies CATGAPGSKAFF.

The CDR3 DNA follows: TGTGCCTCCTCCGCAGACAGGGGTAGCGAGCAGTACTTC. It is translated as CASSADRGSEQYF. V usage is TRBV30 and J usage is TRBJ2-5, with 8 bases identical to TRBD1. The J call may not be correct, given that the DNA end is closer to TRBJ2-7. Germline CDR1 GTSNPN, CDR2 SVGIG (reference sequence). The CDR3 totals 13 residues.

This chain links TRBV30 with TRBJ1-2; possible D gene TRBD1, 5 bases. The CDR3 runs 15 residues. V dropped 0 bases and J dropped 2 bases, with 13 bases sitting between them. Germline V CDR1 and CDR2: GTSNPN, SVGIG (reference sequence). In nucleotides, the CDR3 is TGTGCCTGGAGTGTACAGAGGGGAGGCAACTATGGCTACACCTTC. It yields the protein CAWSVQRGGNYGYTF. Based on the CDR3 plus reference TRBV30 and TRBJ1-2, the full variable domain is SQTIHQWPATLVQPVGSPLSLECTVEGTSNPNLYWYRQAAGRGLQLLFYSVGIGQISSEVPQNLSASRPQDRQFILSSKKLLLSDSGFYLCAWSVQRGGNYGYTFGSGTRLTVV.

The chain has TRBV5-1 and TRBJ2-1; D is perhaps TRBD1 (5 bases). Looked up from germline, CDR1 is SGHRS and CDR2 is YFSETQ. Trimming removed 0 bases at V and 8 bases at J, with 18 bases between. The CDR3 is made up of 16 amino acids. The CDR3 DNA is TGCGCCAGCAGCTTGGAGGGCAGGGTACGGATCGATGAGCAGTTCTTC. This sequence encodes CASSLEGRVRIDEQFF.

This clonotype was counted between two and nine times. The chain is built from TRBV20-1 and TRBJ2-4, with D possibly matching TRBD1 (7 bases). Trimming removed 6 bases at V and 0 bases at J, with 24 bases between. Germline CDR1 and CDR2: DFQATT and SNEGSKA (reference sequence). The CDR3 extends over 18 amino acids. The CDR3 DNA follows: TGCAGTGCCGACCCACAAGGAATGCAGGGGGGAGCCAAAAACATTCAGTACTTC. It encodes CSADPQGMQGGAKNIQYF.

The J gene is TRBJ1-1, the V gene TRBV27, with TRBD1 as a possible D gene (5 bases). The CDR3 is made up of 15 amino acids. Germline CDR1 MNHEY, CDR2 SMNVEV (reference sequence). Trimming pared 2 bases from V and 0 bases from J, leaving 10 bases between. The CDR3 coding sequence is TGTGCCAGCAGTTTAGGGGGGACCCTGAACACTGAAGCTTTCTTT. Protein: CASSLGGTLNTEAFF.

The rearrangement links TRBV7-2 to TRBJ2-7; tentative D call: TRBD2 (6 bases). The J call could be wrong; TRBJ2-5 is a better fit for the DNA end. This CDR3 has 13 amino acids. Germline values: CDR1 SGHTA, CDR2 FQGNSA. CDR3 DNA: TGTGCCAGCAGCATTCCACGGGGGGAGACCCAGTACTTC. It yields the protein CASSIPRGETQYF.

The chain has TRBV7-2 and TRBJ1-5; no clear D. V lost 5 bases and J 0 bases, leaving 11 bases between the germline ends. This CDR3 is built from 15 residues. The germline CDR1 and CDR2 sequences are SGHTA and FQGNSA. CDR3 residues: CASSPRSDSNQPQHF. In nucleotides, the CDR3 is TGTGCCAGCAGCCCACGTTCCGATAGCAATCAGCCCCAGCATTTT.

In this sample, this clonotype turned up a few times. The chain couples TRBV7-2 to TRBJ1-2; weak D call: TRBD1 (6 bases). Germline CDR1 SGHTA, CDR2 FQGNSA. Between the trimmed V and J ends, which lost 6 bases and 4 bases, there was a span of 12 bases. The CDR3 loop spans 13 amino acids. This CDR3 reads CASSSTGPYGYTF. In DNA form, the CDR3 reads TGTGCCAGCAGTAGTACAGGGCCCTATGGCTACACCTTC.

This clonotype was observed a handful of times. This chain links TRBV5-6 with TRBJ2-4; D not certain. Trimming stripped 0 bases from V and 2 bases from J, with 6 bases between. The germline gives CDR1 SGHDT, CDR2 YYEEEE. This CDR3 contains 14 residues. The CDR3 nucleotides are TGTGCCAGCAGCTTGGTAGGTCCCAAAAACATTCAGTACTTC. Protein: CASSLVGPKNIQYF.

The rearrangement uses TRBV20-1 and TRBJ2-5; the D is unclear. From germline, CDR1 is DFQATT and CDR2 SNEGSKA (reference sequence). Trimming took off 5 bases at V and 7 bases at J, with 17 bases between the two ends. This CDR3 region has 13 residues. CDR3 DNA: TGCAGTGCTTCAAGAACCGTCCGGGTGACCCAGTACTTC. Residues: CSASRTVRVTQYF.

Concerning this clonotype itself: The junction and the germline gene differ at one end; a read error may be behind it. The chain is built from TRBV4-3 and TRBJ2-7, with TRBD1 identical over 9 bases. CDR3 length equals 15 residues. Germline values: CDR1 LGHNA, CDR2 YSLEER. The CDR3, as DNA: TGCGCCAGCAGCCAAGAGGACAGGGGAGCCTACGATCAGTACTTC. This translates into CASSQEDRGAYDQYF.

The chain links TRBV5-1 to TRBJ2-7, with unresolved D. V was shortened by 2 bases and J by 4 bases, with 10 bases between the two germline ends. This CDR3 contains 13 residues. Germline CDR1 is SGHRS and CDR2 is YFSETQ. This CDR3 is CASSLGLIYEQYF. The CDR3 coding sequence is TGCGCCAGCAGCTTAGGCCTAATTTACGAGCAGTACTTC.